This TCR beta chain originates from a study of PD-1 blockade in mismatch repair-deficient tumors. Study context: Enrolled about 2012-2016, patients had progressing, pretreated mismatch repair-deficient cancers of 12 types.

As to this clone: The antigen remains undetermined.

PCR or immunohistochemistry showed mismatch repair deficiency in every enrolled patient. Produced via immunoSEQ multiplex PCR; TCRdb's table is partial and in-frame only. The data hold about 130,000 clones, with about 88% observed a single time. Overall study findings and caveats: Tumor-resident clones, often undetectable pretreatment in blood, expanded then contracted after pembrolizumab.

CDR3 length: 15 amino acids. Germline values: CDR1 SGHNT, CDR2 YENEEA. Deletions cut 2 bases from V and 0 bases from J, with 8 bases between. The J gene is TRBJ1-5, the V gene TRBV11-3; maybe TRBD1 (5 bases). The sample in question was peripheral blood, obtained approximately 70 weeks after starting pembrolizumab. The sequence derives from an adult with mismatch repair-deficient cancer. CDR3 DNA sequence: TGTGCCAGCAGCTTATTGGGACTTAGCAATCAGCCCCAGCATTTT. This translates into CASSLLGLSNQPQHF. Full variable domain (missing parts from reference TRBV11-3 and TRBJ1-5): EAGVVQSPRYKIIEKKQPVAFWCNPISGHNTLYWYLQNLGQGPELLIRYENEEAVDDSQLPKDRFSAERLKGVDSTLKIQPAELGDSAVYLCASSLLGLSNQPQHFGDGTRLSIL.